This T cell receptor (beta chain) was sequenced in a study of OX40 agonist ivuxolimab in advanced cancers. Using immunoSEQ multiplex PCR, the repertoire was profiled, and TCRdb retains in-frame clones only, with some absent. Here the sample spans some 50,000 clones, 91% being singletons. Findings of the study overall: Also showing low normalized T-cell clonal expansion were some of the nonresponders. Still undetermined is the antigen specificity of the expanded peripheral T cells.

This clone was counted a few times. Its antigen is not known. The germline V and J ends were trimmed by 2 bases and 0 bases, with 7 bases remaining between them. The CDR3 spans 14 residues. The germline V gene has CDR1 MNHEY and CDR2 SVGAGI. This clonotype originated in an adult with an advanced solid tumor such as melanoma, head and neck, liver or kidney cancer. V usage is TRBV6-5 and J usage is TRBJ1-1; possibly TRBD1 for D (5 bases). The sample in question was CD4+ or CD8+ T cells sorted from blood, obtained in a trial of the OX40 agonist ivuxolimab. The CDR3 coding sequence is TGTGCCAGCAGTTACGGGACGGTGAACACTGAAGCTTTCTTT. Residues: CASSYGTVNTEAFF.